The rows below give T cell receptor beta chains drawn from one sample of a study of blood T cell repertoires in COVID-19. Repertoires were generated with immunoSEQ multiplex PCR, while TCRdb's copy carries only in-frame clones and drops some. The sample has about 210,000 clones, about nine tenths seen once. The source material was PBMCs or T cells enriched from blood (not recorded which). The source of these receptors is a man aged 25 to 45 in a cohort exposed to, infected with or recovered from COVID-19 (not recorded which). Both conserved end residues are trimmed from each CDR3. The order of the fields is CDR3 protein, V gene, CDR3 length, J gene.

ASSQDRVGAHGYT | TRBV14 | 13 | TRBJ1-2
ASSLGQPDTIYEQY | TRBV5-1 | 14 | TRBJ2-7
ASSLVALTGAYEQY | TRBV28 | 14 | TRBJ2-7
ASSPGGRDIQY | TRBV12-3/TRBV12-4 | 11 | TRBJ2-4
ASSSATGQQPQH | TRBV27 | 12 | TRBJ1-5
ASSSTSGRALSTDTQY | TRBV5-6 | 16 | TRBJ2-3
ATLPVEASSYNEQF | TRBV28 | 14 | TRBJ2-1
ATSRDSSALQETQY | TRBV15 | 14 | TRBJ2-5
ASSSLALGELF | TRBV14 | 11 | TRBJ2-2
ASSPLRQGGRQPQH | TRBV28 | 14 | TRBJ1-5
ASSIAMGLEAF | TRBV19 | 11 | TRBJ1-1
ASSVDFVRGEQY | TRBV9 | 12 | TRBJ2-7
ASSPGSGTYEQY | TRBV19 | 12 | TRBJ2-7
ASSRRDRVNGYT | TRBV7-8 | 12 | TRBJ1-2
ASSPGSTDTQY | TRBV4-2 | 11 | TRBJ2-3
ASSNDRRETQY | TRBV7-2 | 11 | TRBJ2-5
ASGYGGETQY | TRBV6-5 | 10 | TRBJ2-5
SASNGDTQY | TRBV29-1 | 9 | TRBJ2-3
ASSQDLGTPRADTQY | TRBV4-3 | 15 | TRBJ2-3
SASVLAGGIYNEQF | TRBV20-1 | 14 | TRBJ2-1
ASNEQAGANVLT | TRBV5-4 | 12 | TRBJ2-6
ASTEYTGQTYEQY | TRBV7-9 | 13 | TRBJ2-7
ASSLQPGQGTVA | TRBV28 | 12 | TRBJ1-2
ASSLLAVGSPLH | TRBV5-1 | 12 | TRBJ1-6
AISESPGQGRDEQY | TRBV10-3 | 14 | TRBJ2-7
ASSQGGGEAF | TRBV2 | 10 | TRBJ1-1
ASRKRTGDNQPQH | TRBV28 | 13 | TRBJ1-5
ASSLNGGQGSRNEQF | TRBV7-3 | 15 | TRBJ2-1
ASSLDYYEQY | TRBV5-1 | 10 | TRBJ2-7
ASSTSLGAGQGYEQY | TRBV5-6 | 15 | TRBJ2-7
ASSLARPGSDYGYT | TRBV7-9 | 14 | TRBJ1-2
ASRAGRYGYT | TRBV6-5 | 10 | TRBJ1-2
ASSFSGYGYT | TRBV28 | 10 | TRBJ1-2
ASSSRLAWEQY | TRBV7-8 | 11 | TRBJ2-7
ASSYSGFGQGAHGANVLT | TRBV6-2/TRBV6-3 | 18 | TRBJ2-6